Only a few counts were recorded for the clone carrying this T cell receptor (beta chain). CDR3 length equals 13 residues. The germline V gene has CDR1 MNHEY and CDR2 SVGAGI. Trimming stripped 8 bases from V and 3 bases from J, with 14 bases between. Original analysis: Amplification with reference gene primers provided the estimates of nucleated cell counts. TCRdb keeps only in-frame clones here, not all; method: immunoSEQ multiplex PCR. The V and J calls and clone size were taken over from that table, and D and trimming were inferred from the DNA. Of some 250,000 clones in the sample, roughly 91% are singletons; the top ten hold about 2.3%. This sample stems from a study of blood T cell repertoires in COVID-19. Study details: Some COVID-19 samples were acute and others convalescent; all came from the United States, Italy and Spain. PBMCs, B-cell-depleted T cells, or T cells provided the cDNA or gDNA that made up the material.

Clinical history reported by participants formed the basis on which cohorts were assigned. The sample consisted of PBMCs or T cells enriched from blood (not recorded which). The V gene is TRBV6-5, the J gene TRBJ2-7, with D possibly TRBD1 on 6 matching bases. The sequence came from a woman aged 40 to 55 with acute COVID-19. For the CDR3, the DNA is TGTGCCAGCTCAAAACAGGGTCTCTACGAGCAGTACTTC. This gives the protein CASSKQGLYEQYF.